The sequence of this TCR beta chain was determined in a study of ipilimumab plus nivolumab after autologous stem cell transplantation. Points from the study as a whole: TCR repertoire, Treg phenotype and gut microbiota reportedly support more study of this approach.

Trimming cost V 3 bases and J 9 bases, with 15 bases left between them. CDR3 length: 14 amino acids. The germline gives CDR1 LGHNT, CDR2 FRNRAP. Some clones are missing from TCRdb's copy, which holds only in-frame ones; the method was immunoSEQ multiplex PCR. The table lists 15,000 to 20,000 clones, 80% to 85% of them singletons. A note on this clone: Its antigen is not identified.

Patients got ipilimumab 1 mg/kg beginning 14 to 28 days post-transplant. Patients received nivolumab 3 mg/kg at weeks 1, 4, 7, 10, then fortnightly to week 26. Source: PBMCs, taken in a trial of ipilimumab plus nivolumab as post-transplant consolidation. V and J are TRBV12-5 and TRBJ2-1; maybe TRBD1 (6 bases). The TCR was taken from a male donor with diffuse large B-cell lymphoma. The chain's CDR3 is CASGFGRTGFEQFF. CDR3 sequence (DNA): TGTGCTAGTGGTTTCGGACGAACAGGGTTTGAGCAGTTCTTC.